Shown below are 4 T cell receptor beta chains from a single sample sequenced in a study of lymphopenia after photon versus proton radiotherapy (dated by TCRdb to about 2019). The receptor library was made with the immunoSEQ multiplex PCR assay. Entries here come from immuneACCESS through TCRdb and include only in-frame sequences with V and J called. Some clones fail to appear in such tables; in the studies checked, an unresolved V gene covers under half of the shortfall, and the cause of the remainder is unknown. This sample comprises more than 20,000 clones, around four fifths of them detected only once. The ten largest clones represent roughly 24% of the sample. The specimen comprised peripheral blood, sampled from a patient treated with photon-based radiotherapy. Receptor source: a man in his forties with gastric cancer.

V is TRBV2 and J is TRBJ2-3, with 7 bases that match TRBD2. Unmatched junction bases numbered 1, after V lost 5 bases and J lost 5 bases. Germline V gene sequence: CDR1 SNHLY, CDR2 FYNNEI. The CDR3 runs to 12 residues. The CDR3 bases are TGTGCCAGCAGTAGCGGGGAAGATACGCAGTATTTT. Encoded protein: CASSSGEDTQYF.

The chain joins TRBV5-1 to TRBJ2-1; 8 nucleotides align to TRBD2. Germline V lookup: CDR1 SGHRS, CDR2 YFSETQ. CDR3 length: 15 amino acids. J gave up 8 bases and V 4 bases, and 11 bases lay outside the gene matches. CDR3 DNA sequence: TGCGCCAGCAGCCTTGGGGGACTAGGGGTCGATGAGCAGTTCTTC. This translates into CASSLGGLGVDEQFF.

This chain joins TRBV29-1 and TRBJ2-2; D unclear. The V and J ends lost 5 bases and 3 bases respectively, with 4 bases between them. The CDR3 loop spans 11 amino acids. Germline lookup yields CDR1 SQVTM and CDR2 ANQGSEA. In DNA form, the CDR3 reads TGCAGCGTTTGGGACACCGGGGAGCTGTTTTTT. Amino acids: CSVWDTGELFF.

The J gene is TRBJ1-4, the V gene TRBV2; 10 nucleotides line up with TRBD1. V was pared by 5 bases and J by 0 bases, with 3 bases of the junction left unmatched. Germline V gene sequence: CDR1 SNHLY, CDR2 FYNNEI. The CDR3 is made up of 16 amino acids. For the CDR3, the DNA is TGTGCCAGCAGTAGACAGGGGGCTGCAACTAATGAAAAACTGTTTTTT. Translated, it gives CASSRQGAATNEKLFF.